The rows below give T cell receptor beta chains drawn from one sample of a study of T cell repertoires in ileal Crohn's disease. Profiled with immunoSEQ multiplex PCR; TCRdb holds only in-frame clones, not every one. The sample holds approximately 4,000 clones; about 80% are singletons and the top ten take approximately 6.7%. Sequenced input: ileal tissue. The source is an adult with Crohn's disease. Each CDR3 is given without its conserved first and last residue. Expanded clones are given a class, and other clones once, few, many or no size at all.

length	V	J	size	CDR3
13	TRBV6-1	TRBJ1-2	NA	ASSEETGKGDGYT
13	TRBV27	TRBJ1-4	NA	ASRYAGATNEKLF
10	TRBV6-5	TRBJ1-1	NA	ASSYSGREAF
13	TRBV2	TRBJ1-5	NA	ASSEASTRDQPQH
12	TRBV5-1	TRBJ1-3	once	ASSLEGTGNTIY
12	TRBV19	TRBJ2-7	NA	ASSIGRDSYEQY
13	TRBV6-6	TRBJ1-1	NA	ASLLKATVNTEAF
11	TRBV18	TRBJ1-1	NA	ASSPGGWGEAF
16	TRBV5-1	TRBJ2-3	NA	ASSLEGEAGGFTDTQY
13	TRBV10-3	TRBJ2-2	NA	AISESRGGGGELF
11	TRBV4-2	TRBJ1-4	NA	ASSQWGGEKLF
10	TRBV9	TRBJ2-7	NA	ASSAGGDEQY
15	TRBV2	TRBJ1-2	few	ASSETSSWGRVPGYT
12	TRBV19	TRBJ1-1	NA	ASSPGESGIGAF
11	TRBV2	TRBJ1-2	NA	ASSSDRGLGYT
13	TRBV29-1	TRBJ1-1	NA	SALDRGGVDTEAF
15	TRBV9	TRBJ1-3	NA	ASSVTVREPTGNTIY
16	TRBV2	TRBJ1-5	once	ASSTRDSDLHSNQPQH
14	TRBV5-4	TRBJ2-1	NA	ASSLAPGQGNGEQF
14	TRBV11-2	TRBJ2-7	NA	ASSSRLAGGTYEQY
16	TRBV13	NA	NA	ASSFLGSQGRLTYEQY
10	TRBV6-5	TRBJ2-7	NA	ASSSSSYEQY
15	TRBV7-2	TRBJ1-6	NA	ASSLYRLSSYNSPLH
13	TRBV5-1	TRBJ1-6	NA	ASKSDMGRGEPLH
10	TRBV6-1	TRBJ1-1	NA	ASSDLGGNVF
12	TRBV7-2	TRBJ1-3	once	ASSWGQGQDTIY
11	TRBV29-1	TRBJ1-1	NA	SVGFPGGAEAF
11	TRBV27	TRBJ1-5	NA	ASSPGPTQPQH
13	TRBV10-3	TRBJ1-1	few	AIKGDLGVGTEAF
15	TRBV30	TRBJ2-6	NA	ALQPGQGMSGANVLT
14	TRBV2	TRBJ1-2	NA	ASRDPGGSDYYGYT
13	TRBV5-4	TRBJ1-1	NA	ASSTRTGRRTEAF
11	TRBV5-1	TRBJ1-1	once	ASSSGTGGEAF
13	TRBV27	TRBJ2-1	NA	ASFIAVSHYNEQF
9	TRBV20-1	TRBJ1-6	NA	SVGGNSPLH
13	TRBV10-3	TRBJ2-1	NA	AISASSSSYNEQF
13	TRBV5-6	TRBJ1-1	NA	ASSSFGTSNTEAF
16	TRBV10-1	TRBJ2-7	NA	ASSESGLAGGIPYEQY
8	TRBV2	TRBJ2-5	NA	ASSVTTQY
13	TRBV18	TRBJ2-5	NA	ASSPTGQLEETQY
13	TRBV5-1	TRBJ2-6	NA	ASSLAVSGANVLT
11	TRBV5-4	TRBJ1-1	NA	ASTDPPGTEAF
14	TRBV14	TRBJ1-2	NA	ASSLTGTATFYGYT
12	TRBV6-5	TRBJ1-6	NA	ASSLQIANSPLH
13	TRBV11-2	TRBJ2-5	once	ASSPRLAAQETQY
10	TRBV7-9	TRBJ1-2	once	ASSLDRGDNT
12	TRBV27	TRBJ1-1	few	ASSLKGVSTEAF